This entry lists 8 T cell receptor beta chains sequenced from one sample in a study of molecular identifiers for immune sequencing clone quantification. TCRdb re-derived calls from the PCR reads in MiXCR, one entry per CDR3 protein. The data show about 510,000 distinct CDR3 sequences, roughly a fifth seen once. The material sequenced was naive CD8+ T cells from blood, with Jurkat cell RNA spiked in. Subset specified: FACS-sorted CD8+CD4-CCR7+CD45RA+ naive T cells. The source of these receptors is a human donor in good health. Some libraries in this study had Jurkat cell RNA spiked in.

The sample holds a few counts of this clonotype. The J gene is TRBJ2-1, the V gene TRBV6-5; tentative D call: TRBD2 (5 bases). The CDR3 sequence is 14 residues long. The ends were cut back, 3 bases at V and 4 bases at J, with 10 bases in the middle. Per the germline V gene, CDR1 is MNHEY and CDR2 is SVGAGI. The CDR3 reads CASSYGEGYNEQFF. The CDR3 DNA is TGTGCCAGCAGTTATGGTGAGGGTTACAATGAGCAGTTCTTC.

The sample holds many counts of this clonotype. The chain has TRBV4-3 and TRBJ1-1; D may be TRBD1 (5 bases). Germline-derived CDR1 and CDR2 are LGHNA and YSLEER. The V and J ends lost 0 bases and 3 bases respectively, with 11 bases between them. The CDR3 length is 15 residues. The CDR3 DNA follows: TGCGCCAGCAGCCAAGATGGGGGTCCGGACACTGAAGCTTTCTTT. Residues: CASSQDGGPDTEAFF.

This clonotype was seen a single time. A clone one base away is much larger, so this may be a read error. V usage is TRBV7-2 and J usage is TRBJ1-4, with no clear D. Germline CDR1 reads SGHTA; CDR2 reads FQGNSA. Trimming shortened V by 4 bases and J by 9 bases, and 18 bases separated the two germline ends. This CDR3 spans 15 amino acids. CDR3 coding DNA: TGTGCCAGCAGCTCTCCGACAAGGAGCTTGAAAAAACTGTTTTTT. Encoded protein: CASSSPTRSLKKLFF.

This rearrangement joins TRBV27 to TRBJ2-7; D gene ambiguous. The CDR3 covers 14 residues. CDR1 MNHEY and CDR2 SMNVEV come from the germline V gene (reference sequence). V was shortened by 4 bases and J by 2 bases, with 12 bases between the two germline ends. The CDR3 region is CASSSRVDAYEQYF. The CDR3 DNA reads TGTGCCAGCAGTTCTCGCGTCGACGCCTACGAGCAGTACTTC.

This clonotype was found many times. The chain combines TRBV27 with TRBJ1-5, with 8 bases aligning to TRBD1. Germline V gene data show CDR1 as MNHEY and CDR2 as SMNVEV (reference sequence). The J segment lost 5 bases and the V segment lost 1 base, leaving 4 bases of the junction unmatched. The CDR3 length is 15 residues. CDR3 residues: CASSLLTGADQPQHF. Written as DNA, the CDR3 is TGTGCCAGCAGTTTATTGACAGGGGCAGATCAGCCCCAGCATTTT.

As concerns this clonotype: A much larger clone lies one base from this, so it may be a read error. CDR3 amino acids: CSSSQDPVGSYEQYF. The CDR3 nucleotides read TGTTCCAGCAGCCAAGATCCAGTAGGATCCTACGAGCAGTACTTC. The rearrangement uses TRBV4-2 and TRBJ2-7; D call uncertain. There are 15 residues in the CDR3. In germline, CDR1 is LGHNA, CDR2 YNFKEQ.

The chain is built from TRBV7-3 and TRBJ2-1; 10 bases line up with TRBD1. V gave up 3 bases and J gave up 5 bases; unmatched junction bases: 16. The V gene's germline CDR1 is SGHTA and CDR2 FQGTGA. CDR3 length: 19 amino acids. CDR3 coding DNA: TGTGCCAGCAGCTTTGGGACAGGGGCAGGGGAGGGCCTCAACAATGAGCAGTTCTTC. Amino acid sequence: CASSFGTGAGEGLNNEQFF.

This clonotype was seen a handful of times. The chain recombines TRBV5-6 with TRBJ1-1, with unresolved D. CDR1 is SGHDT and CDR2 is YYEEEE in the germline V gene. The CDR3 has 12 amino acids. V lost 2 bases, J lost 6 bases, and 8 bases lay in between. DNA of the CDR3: TGTGCCAGCAGCTTCTTTGGTGCTGAAGCTTTCTTT. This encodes CASSFFGAEAFF. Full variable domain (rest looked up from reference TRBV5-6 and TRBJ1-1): DAGVTQSPTHLIKTRGQQVTLRCSPKSGHDTVSWYQQALGQGPQFIFQYYEEEERQRGNFPDRFSGHQFPNYSSELNVNALLLGDSALYLCASSFFGAEAFFGQGTRLTVV.